The entry below describes one TCR beta chain. Antigen: not known. Assay: immunoSEQ multiplex PCR; the TCRdb copy retains only in-frame clones and omits some. The sample consists of fewer than 50,000 clones, about 90% of them appearing once. This sample was taken from a study of OX40 agonist ivuxolimab in advanced cancers. At the level of the study: An agonistic human IgG2 monoclonal antibody against OX40 (CD134) was given.

In germline, CDR1 is SGHVS, CDR2 FNYEAQ. The CDR3 is 14 residues long. Trimming removed 4 bases from V and 1 base from J; junction bases left unmatched: 3. General study points: Mean expanded clone counts were higher in CD8+ than CD4+ T cells.

Patients had blood sampled at baseline and again on cycle 4 day 1 and cycle 7 day 1. This receptor was obtained from an adult with an advanced solid tumor such as melanoma, head and neck, liver or kidney cancer. The sequences come from CD4+ or CD8+ T cells sorted from blood, collected in a trial of the OX40 agonist ivuxolimab. The chain is built from TRBV7-6 and TRBJ1-1; 7 bases align to TRBD1. The CDR3 bases are TGTGCCAGCAGCTGGGGGACAGCGAACACTGAAGCTTTCTTT. Protein product: CASSWGTANTEAFF.